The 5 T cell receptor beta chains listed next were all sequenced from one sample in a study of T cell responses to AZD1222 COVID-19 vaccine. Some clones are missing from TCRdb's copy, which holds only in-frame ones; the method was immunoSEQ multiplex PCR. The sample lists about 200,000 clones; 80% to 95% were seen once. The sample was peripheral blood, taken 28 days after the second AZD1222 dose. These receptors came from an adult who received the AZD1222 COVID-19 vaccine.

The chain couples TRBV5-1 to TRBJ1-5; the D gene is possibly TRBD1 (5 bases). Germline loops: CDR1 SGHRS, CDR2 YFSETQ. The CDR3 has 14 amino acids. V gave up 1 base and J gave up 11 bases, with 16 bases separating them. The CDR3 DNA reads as TGCGCCAGCAGCTTGCAGGGCCCGACGGGAGCCCAGCATTTT. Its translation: CASSLQGPTGAQHF.

This CDR3 is CASSQEIGTGVEQYF. The CDR3 DNA follows: TGCGCCAGCAGCCAAGAAATCGGGACAGGGGTTGAGCAGTACTTC. The genes are TRBV4-1 and TRBJ2-7; 10 nucleotides align to TRBD1. This CDR3 spans 15 amino acids. Losses at the gene ends were 0 bases for V and 7 bases for J; bases not matched to a gene: 6. The germline V gene has CDR1 MGHRA and CDR2 YSYEKL.

CDR3 DNA: TGTGCCAGCAGCCCCCCCTCTGGACTAGCGGGGGGCCAGAGCTCCTACAATGAGCAGTTCTTC. Protein: CASSPPSGLAGGQSSYNEQFF. The rearrangement uses TRBV21-1 and TRBJ2-1; the table gives TRBD2 as D, unverified against the DNA. TRBV21-1 is a known pseudogene. CDR3 length equals 21 residues.

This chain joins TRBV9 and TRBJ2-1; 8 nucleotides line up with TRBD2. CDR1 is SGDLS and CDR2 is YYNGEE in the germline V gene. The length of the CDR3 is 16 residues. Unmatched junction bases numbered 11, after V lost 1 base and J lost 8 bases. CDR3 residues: CASSVRIASGYDEQFF. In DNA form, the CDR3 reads TGTGCCAGCAGCGTAAGAATAGCTAGCGGGTATGATGAGCAGTTCTTC.

CDR3 sequence (DNA): TGTGCCTCCGGACAAGATGAAGCTTTCTTT. Amino acid sequence: CASGQDEAFF. The chain has TRBV6-6 and TRBJ1-1; a possible D gene is TRBD1 (5 bases). This CDR3 is 10 amino acids long. V lost 11 bases and J 7 bases, leaving 11 bases between the germline ends. The V gene's germline CDR1 is MNHNY and CDR2 SVGAGI (reference sequence).